The 26 T cell receptor beta chains presented below share a single source sample, sequenced in a study of cytotoxic CD8 clonotypes in ibrutinib-treated CLL. The protocol was immunoSEQ multiplex PCR, while the TCRdb copy is restricted to in-frame clones and leaves out a portion. The sample has 150,000 to 200,000 clones, around 72% seen once. This material consisted of PBMCs, taken after 24 months of ibrutinib treatment. All receptors derive from a human donor with chronic lymphocytic leukemia.

The J gene is TRBJ2-3, the V gene TRBV9; 8 bases align to TRBD1. The CDR3 extends over 18 amino acids. The ends lost 3 bases at V and 0 bases at J; junction bases unmatched: 12. Germline loops: CDR1 SGDLS, CDR2 YYNGEE. The CDR3 here is CASSGGARTGTSTDTQYF. CDR3 in DNA: TGTGCCAGCAGCGGCGGGGCCAGGACAGGGACTAGCACAGATACGCAGTATTTT. Based on the CDR3 plus reference TRBV9 and TRBJ2-3, the full variable domain is DSGVTQTPKHLITATGQRVTLRCSPRSGDLSVYWYQQSLDQGLQFLIQYYNGEERAKGNILERFSAQQFPDLHSELNLSSLELGDSALYFCASSGGARTGTSTDTQYFGPGTRLTVL.

This clone occurred a few times. The rearrangement uses TRBV5-1 and TRBJ2-1, with 9 bases identical to TRBD1. Germline CDR1 SGHRS, CDR2 YFSETQ. V lost 0 bases and J lost 4; bases outside the gene matches: 5. The CDR3 spans 16 residues. The CDR3 DNA is TGCGCCAGCAGCTTGGGCGACAGGGGGAAATACAATGAGCAGTTCTTC. Its protein product is CASSLGDRGKYNEQFF.

The J gene is TRBJ2-7, the V gene TRBV6-5; TRBD2 matches 13 bases. CDR3 length: 15 amino acids. Trimming cost V 5 bases and J 4 bases; bases outside gene matches: 5. CDR1 and CDR2 from the germline V gene are MNHEY and SVGAGI. CDR3 amino acids: CASSSTSGRAYEQYF. Here the CDR3 DNA reads TGTGCCAGCAGTAGCACTAGCGGGAGGGCTTACGAGCAGTACTTC.

The chain joins TRBV4-3 to TRBJ2-3, with D perhaps matching TRBD1 or TRBD2 (5 bases each). Germline V gene data show CDR1 as LGHNA and CDR2 as YSLEER. V was trimmed by 4 bases and J by 2 bases, leaving 10 bases between them. The CDR3 contains 14 residues. This CDR3 reads CASSRDRSTDTQYF. The CDR3 DNA reads TGCGCCAGCAGCCGGGACCGATCCACAGATACGCAGTATTTT.

The chain carries TRBV18 and TRBJ1-4, with 9 bases that match TRBD1. V trimming: 4 bases; J trimming: 7 bases; junction bases outside the gene matches: 13. Germline CDR1 and CDR2: KGHSH and LQKENI. CDR3 size: 17 residues. CDR3 region: CASSLNLPQGALEKLFF. The CDR3 bases are TGTGCCAGCTCACTTAACCTTCCACAGGGGGCGCTTGAAAAACTGTTTTTT.

This chain joins TRBV30 and TRBJ2-7; 7 nucleotides align to TRBD1. CDR1 is GTSNPN, CDR2 SVGIG, per germline (reference sequence). The CDR3 totals 16 residues. After removal of 1 base from V and 2 bases from J, the junction contained 11 bases not matched to a gene. The CDR3 loop is CAWSGLRETGPYEQYF. The CDR3 DNA sequence: TGTGCCTGGAGTGGGCTACGAGAGACAGGGCCCTACGAGCAGTACTTC. The whole variable domain, remainder taken from reference TRBV30 and TRBJ2-7, is SQTIHQWPATLVQPVGSPLSLECTVEGTSNPNLYWYRQAAGRGLQLLFYSVGIGQISSEVPQNLSASRPQDRQFILSSKKLLLSDSGFYLCAWSGLRETGPYEQYFGPGTRLTVT.

The chain carries TRBV30 and TRBJ2-2; 11 bases line up with TRBD1. The CDR3 is 15 amino acids. Germline V CDR1 and CDR2: GTSNPN, SVGIG (reference sequence). After removal of 6 bases from V and 5 bases from J, the junction contained 8 bases not matched to a gene. This CDR3 is CACIGQGAITGELFF. CDR3 DNA sequence: TGTGCCTGCATCGGACAGGGGGCAATAACCGGGGAGCTGTTTTTT.

The chain carries TRBV5-1 and TRBJ2-7, with unresolved D. The CDR3 runs to 15 residues. Germline V gene lookup returns CDR1 SGHRS and CDR2 YFSETQ. V lost 5 bases to trimming and J lost 0 bases, with 15 bases between them. The CDR3 region is CASSTDLASSYEQYF. The CDR3 DNA follows: TGCGCCAGCAGTACTGACTTGGCTAGCTCCTACGAGCAGTACTTC. The complete variable domain, with remaining parts taken from reference TRBV5-1 and TRBJ2-7, reads KAGVTQTPRYLIKTRGQQVTLSCSPISGHRSVSWYQQTPGQGLQFLFEYFSETQRNKGNFPGRFSGRQFSNSRSEMNVSTLELGDSALYLCASSTDLASSYEQYFGPGTRLTVT.

As DNA, the CDR3 is TGTGCCAGCAGGGTACAACATTTTTCTGATGGCTACACCTTC. It encodes CASRVQHFSDGYTF. The chain recombines TRBV28 with TRBJ1-2; no clear D gene. V gave up 6 bases and J gave up 6 bases, with 17 bases separating them. Germline V CDR1 and CDR2: MDHEN, SYDVKM. The CDR3 is 14 residues long.

V usage is TRBV4-2 and J usage is TRBJ1-5; TRBD1 is a possible D gene (6 bases). CDR3 size: 19 residues. CDR1 is LGHNA and CDR2 is YNFKEQ in the germline V gene. V lost 0 bases, J lost 4 bases, and 22 bases lay in between. The CDR3 nucleotides read TGTGCCAGCAGCCAAGATGATAGGGGGAAATTTACGGAGAATCAGCCCCAGCATTTT. This encodes CASSQDDRGKFTENQPQHF.

This chain links TRBV14 with TRBJ2-1, with 8 bases aligning to TRBD2. CDR3 length: 15 amino acids. Germline CDR1 and CDR2: SGHDN and FVKESK. Trimming at V came to 3 bases and at J to 7 bases, leaving 8 bases not matched to a gene. CDR3: CASSQLGTSRNEQFF. CDR3 in DNA: TGTGCCAGCAGCCAGCTAGGGACTAGTCGTAATGAGCAGTTCTTC. The entire variable domain, with the rest obtained from reference TRBV14 and TRBJ2-1, is as follows: EAGVTQFPSHSVIEKGQTVTLRCDPISGHDNLYWYRRVMGKEIKFLLHFVKESKQDESGMPNNRFLAERTGGTYSTLKVQPAELEDSGVYFCASSQLGTSRNEQFFGPGTRLTVL.

This chain joins TRBV7-6 and TRBJ2-3; D is ambiguous. V was cut by 1 base and J by 3 bases, with 5 bases left in between. The length of the CDR3 is 13 residues. Germline CDR1 reads SGHVS; CDR2 reads FNYEAQ. The CDR3 bases are TGTGCCAGCAGCTTAGTTGGTACAGATACGCAGTATTTT. It encodes CASSLVGTDTQYF.

V usage is TRBV7-2 and J usage is TRBJ2-1; 11 positions match TRBD2. The CDR3 runs to 17 residues. V lost 0 bases, J lost 6 bases, and 7 bases stayed unmatched. Germline V gene sequence: CDR1 SGHTA, CDR2 FQGNSA. CDR3 amino acids: CASSLALIAGGANEQFF. CDR3 nucleotides: TGTGCCAGCAGCTTAGCACTTATAGCGGGAGGGGCCAATGAGCAGTTCTTC.

This rearrangement joins TRBV28 to TRBJ1-2, with D unclear. V shed 6 bases and J shed 3 bases, with 11 bases lying between them. The length of the CDR3 is 13 residues. Looked up from germline, CDR1 is MDHEN and CDR2 is SYDVKM. The CDR3 loop reads CASSIQTDYGYTF. The CDR3 region has the DNA TGTGCCAGCAGCATACAGACGGACTATGGCTACACCTTC.

This clone is a singleton in its sample. The chain couples TRBV6-5 to TRBJ1-5, with a possible D match to TRBD1 (5 bases). In germline, CDR1 is MNHEY, CDR2 SVGAGI. The ends were cut back, 4 bases at V and 2 bases at J, with 9 bases in the middle. This CDR3 comprises 14 residues. The CDR3 protein is CASSSRGGNQPQHF. The CDR3 nucleotides are TGTGCCAGCAGTTCCCGAGGGGGCAATCAGCCCCAGCATTTT.

This chain links TRBV5-1 with TRBJ2-2; 9 bases agree with TRBD2. This CDR3 contains 16 residues. V dropped 0 bases and J dropped 1; count of bases not matched to a gene: 1. Germline CDR1 and CDR2: SGHRS and YFSETQ. Here the CDR3 DNA reads TGCGCCAGCAGCTTGGTACTAGCGGGGAACACCGGGGAGCTGTTTTTT. This sequence encodes CASSLVLAGNTGELFF. The full variable domain, rest sourced from reference TRBV5-1 and TRBJ2-2, is KAGVTQTPRYLIKTRGQQVTLSCSPISGHRSVSWYQQTPGQGLQFLFEYFSETQRNKGNFPGRFSGRQFSNSRSEMNVSTLELGDSALYLCASSLVLAGNTGELFFGEGSRLTVL.

The chain joins TRBV30 to TRBJ2-2; D unclear. Germline V lookup: CDR1 GTSNPN, CDR2 SVGIG (reference sequence). Trimming pared 4 bases from V and 6 bases from J, leaving 9 bases between. This CDR3 is 12 amino acids long. This CDR3 is CAWTRFAGELFF. CDR3 DNA sequence: TGTGCCTGGACACGGTTCGCCGGGGAGCTGTTTTTT.

V is TRBV7-3 and J is TRBJ2-2; D gene uncertain. Germline lookup yields CDR1 SGHTA and CDR2 FQGTGA. V was shortened by 1 base and J by 4 bases, with 16 bases between the two germline ends. This CDR3 has 17 amino acids. The CDR3 here is CASSLRSLGSGTGELFF. DNA of the CDR3: TGTGCCAGCAGCTTAAGGTCACTCGGATCCGGCACCGGGGAGCTGTTTTTT.

The J gene is TRBJ1-2, the V gene TRBV7-3, with D unclear. In germline, CDR1 is SGHTA, CDR2 FQGTGA. The CDR3 extends over 15 amino acids. The ends were cut back, 5 bases at V and 0 bases at J, with 13 bases in the middle. The CDR3 DNA follows: TGTGCCAGCAGCCCCACTTCAGACACTAACTATGGCTACACCTTC. As protein: CASSPTSDTNYGYTF. Full variable domain (remainder filled in from reference TRBV7-3 and TRBJ1-2): GAGVSQTPSNKVTEKGKYVELRCDPISGHTALYWYRQSLGQGPEFLIYFQGTGAADDSGLPNDRFFAVRPEGSVSTLKIQRTERGDSAVYLCASSPTSDTNYGYTFGSGTRLTVV.

V and J are TRBV28 and TRBJ2-4, with TRBD2 as a possible D gene (6 bases). Germline V gives CDR1 MDHEN, CDR2 SYDVKM. V was shortened by 6 bases and J by 3 bases, with 12 bases between the two germline ends. CDR3 length: 14 residues. CDR3 protein: CASREGLVKNIQYF. The CDR3 DNA sequence: TGTGCCAGCAGGGAGGGTTTGGTCAAAAACATTCAGTACTTC.

The CDR3: CASGLVADISIGAFF. CDR3 nucleotides: TGTGCTAGTGGTTTGGTAGCGGACATCTCCATCGGGGCTTTCTTT. J is TRBJ1-1 and V is TRBV12-5; D may be TRBD1 (5 bases). Germline CDR1 and CDR2: LGHNT and FRNRAP. This CDR3 comprises 15 residues. V gave up 0 bases and J gave up 11 bases, with 19 bases separating them.

The rearrangement joins TRBV5-1 to TRBJ2-1; either TRBD1 or TRBD2 may supply D (7 bases each). V shed 6 bases and J shed 3 bases, with 22 bases lying between them. This CDR3 comprises 17 residues. The germline V gene encodes CDR1 SGHRS and CDR2 YFSETQ. The chain's CDR3 is CASIPQGGSRYYNEQFF. The CDR3 region has the DNA TGCGCCAGCATCCCGCAGGGGGGGAGCCGGTACTACAATGAGCAGTTCTTC.

The chain combines TRBV6-5 with TRBJ2-7; 9 bases are shared with TRBD1. The germline V gene encodes CDR1 MNHEY and CDR2 SVGAGI. The CDR3 has 14 residues. The V and J ends lost 5 bases and 5 bases, in that order; junction bases with no gene match: 7. The CDR3 DNA reads TGTGCCAGCAGTCTCTACAGGGGGCATAACGAGCAGTACTTC. The encoded protein is CASSLYRGHNEQYF.

This clone was counted once. The genes are TRBV7-2 and TRBJ2-7, with D hard to call. Trimming took off 4 bases at V and 0 bases at J, with 10 bases between the two ends. Per the germline V gene, CDR1 is SGHTA and CDR2 is FQGNSA. CDR3 size: 14 residues. The CDR3 here is CASSSQVTSYEQYF. The CDR3 DNA follows: TGTGCCAGCAGCTCTCAGGTTACCTCCTACGAGCAGTACTTC.

J is TRBJ1-5 and V is TRBV9; 10 bases are shared with TRBD1. The trim removed 6 bases at V and 1 base at J, leaving 4 bases unmatched. CDR3 length equals 15 residues. The germline V gene encodes CDR1 SGDLS and CDR2 YYNGEE. The CDR3 DNA reads TGTGCCAGCATCCTGGGACAGGGGAGCAATCAGCCCCAGCATTTT. Amino acid sequence: CASILGQGSNQPQHF.

The rearrangement joins TRBV9 to TRBJ2-1; D unresolved. Trimming took 0 bases from V and 4 from J, leaving 8 bases between them. In germline, CDR1 is SGDLS, CDR2 YYNGEE. The CDR3 totals 14 residues. The CDR3 sequence: CASSVGGSYNEQFF. The CDR3 nucleotides read TGTGCCAGCAGCGTAGGCGGCAGTTACAATGAGCAGTTCTTC.